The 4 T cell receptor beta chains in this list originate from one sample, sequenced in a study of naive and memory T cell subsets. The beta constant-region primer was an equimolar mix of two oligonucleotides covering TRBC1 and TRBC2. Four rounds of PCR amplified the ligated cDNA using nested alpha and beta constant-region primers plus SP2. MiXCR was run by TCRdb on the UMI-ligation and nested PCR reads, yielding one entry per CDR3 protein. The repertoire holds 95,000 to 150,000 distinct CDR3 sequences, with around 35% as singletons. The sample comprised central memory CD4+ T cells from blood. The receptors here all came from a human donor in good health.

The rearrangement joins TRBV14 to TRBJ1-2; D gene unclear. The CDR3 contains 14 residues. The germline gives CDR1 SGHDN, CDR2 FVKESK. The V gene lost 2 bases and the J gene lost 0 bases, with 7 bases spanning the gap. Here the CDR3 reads CASSQRATNYGYTF. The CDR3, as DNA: TGTGCCAGCAGCCAAAGGGCTACTAACTATGGCTACACCTTC.

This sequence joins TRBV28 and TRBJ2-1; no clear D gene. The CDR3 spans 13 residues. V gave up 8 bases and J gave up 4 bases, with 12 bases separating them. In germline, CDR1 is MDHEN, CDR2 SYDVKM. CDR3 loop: CASLGQMYNEQFF. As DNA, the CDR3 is TGTGCCAGCCTCGGGCAGATGTACAATGAGCAGTTCTTC.

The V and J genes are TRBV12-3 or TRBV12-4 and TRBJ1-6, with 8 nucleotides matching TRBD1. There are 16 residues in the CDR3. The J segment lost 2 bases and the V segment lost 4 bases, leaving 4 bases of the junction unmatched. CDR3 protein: CASSSATGAYNSPLHF. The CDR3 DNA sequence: TGTGCCAGCAGTTCCGCGACAGGGGCCTATAATTCACCCCTCCACTTT.

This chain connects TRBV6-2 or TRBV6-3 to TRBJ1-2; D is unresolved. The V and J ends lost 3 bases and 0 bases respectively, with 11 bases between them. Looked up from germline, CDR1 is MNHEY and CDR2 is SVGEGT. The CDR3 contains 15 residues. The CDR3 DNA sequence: TGTGCCAGCAGTTATGGGAAGCCAGCTAACTATGGCTACACCTTC. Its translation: CASSYGKPANYGYTF.